The rows below give T cell receptor beta chains drawn from one sample of a study of blood T cell repertoires in COVID-19. Profiling relied on immunoSEQ multiplex PCR, and the TCRdb table lists in-frame clones only, not all of them. Of approximately 150,000 clones detected, roughly 80% appear once; the ten largest clones hold approximately 9.1%. The sequenced sample was peripheral blood. These receptors all come from a woman in her seventies with acute or convalescent COVID-19. CDR3s leave out the opening cysteine and the closing phenylalanine or tryptophan.

>TRBJ2-7|TRBV10-3
AISEQGVGYEQY
>TRBJ2-1|TRBV28
ASSSFRGEQF
>TRBJ1-6|TRBV18
ASSPRTSGQGNSPLH
>TRBJ1-1|TRBV6-6
ASSSRGQDTEAF
>TRBJ1-1|TRBV2
ASTREGVGAF
>TRBJ2-3|TRBV6-2/TRBV6-3
ASSQTRSRPTQY
>TRBJ1-6|TRBV5-6
ASSSFQGIESPLH
>TRBJ1-5|TRBV25-1
ASSEAGKTSNQPQH
>TRBJ1-1|TRBV11-3
ASSFQWNTEAF
>TRBJ2-2|TRBV9
ASSPSHKLAGGGTGELF
>TRBJ1-2|TRBV28
ASSLWAYGYT
>TRBJ2-3|TRBV7-2
ASSFTTSEHTQY
>TRBJ1-1|TRBV6-2/TRBV6-3
ASSYSPAGGNTEAF
>TRBJ1-4|TRBV11-2
ASSFGDKTNEKLF
>TRBJ1-1|TRBV30
AWSGGTTRDKGGMNTEAF
>TRBJ1-1|TRBV4-3
ASSQLNGRDEAF
>TRBJ2-3|TRBV28
ASNEQGSADTQY
>TRBJ2-5|TRBV5-4
ASSQGTGYQETQY
>TRBJ1-5|TRBV10-1
ASSDLDRAGPGPPQH
>TRBJ2-7|TRBV5-1
ASSPGNGVDEQY
>TRBJ1-1|TRBV5-6
ASSFERNTEAF
>TRBJ2-1|TRBV12-3/TRBV12-4
ASSLPPGEQF
>TRBJ1-1|TRBV5-6
ASSLPQGAAEAF
>TRBJ2-1|TRBV24-1
ATSVSSGGASEQF
>TRBJ2-3|TRBV29-1
SVSIAGRTDTQY
>TRBJ2-7|TRBV5-1
ASSLGLAGSEQY
>TRBJ2-7|TRBV28
AANDRVVGLDEQY
>TRBJ2-3|TRBV4-3
ASSQEWSSGSRHTDTQY
>TRBJ1-4|TRBV28
ASTHTRGQSREKLF
>TRBJ1-2|TRBV12-3/TRBV12-4
ASSFMGLHGYT
>TRBJ1-1|TRBV6-5
ASARLNTEAF
>TRBJ1-1|TRBV19
ASSPYRDTAF
>TRBJ2-5|TRBV9
ASSVVSGPQETQY
>TRBJ2-5|TRBV13
ASSYRVGQGGQETQY
>TRBJ2-2|TRBV5-1
ASRLVAGELF